This T cell receptor (beta chain) was sequenced in a study of OX40 agonist ivuxolimab in advanced cancers. Looking at the study overall: The patients got ivuxolimab, which is an agonistic anti-OX40 (CD134) antibody.

The repertoire was sequenced with immunoSEQ multiplex PCR; TCRdb's copy has only in-frame clones and lacks some. The data contain tens of thousands of clones, around 90% of them singletons. Germline CDR1 and CDR2: MNHEY and SVGAGI. The CDR3 has 14 amino acids. Trimming pared 7 bases from V and 2 bases from J, leaving 14 bases between. Sequencing used CD4+ or CD8+ T cells sorted from blood, obtained in a trial of the OX40 agonist ivuxolimab. The chain carries TRBV6-5 and TRBJ2-5; D ambiguous. The source of this sequence is an adult with an advanced solid tumor such as melanoma, head and neck, liver or kidney cancer. CDR3 sequence: CASMKWGLQETQYF. The CDR3 DNA is TGTGCCAGCATGAAGTGGGGTCTACAAGAGACCCAGTACTTC.